The 32 T cell receptor beta chains reported below all come from one sample, sequenced in a study of T cell repertoires in cytomegalovirus infection. Each CDR3 protein gets one entry after TCRdb re-called the reads with MiXCR. The table shows 400,000 to 550,000 distinct CDR3 sequences, with around 11% occurring only once. Material for sequencing was PBMCs. The receptors derive from a human donor in good health (CMV status not recorded). Some clones in this sample may be carry-over from other donors' samples.

The genes are TRBV3-1 and TRBJ2-1; D might be TRBD2 (10 bases). V was pared by 1 base and J by 4 bases, with 23 bases between. The CDR3 contains 19 residues. CDR1 LGHDT and CDR2 YNNKEL come from the germline V gene (reference sequence). DNA for the CDR3: TGTGCCAGCAGCCAAGGGGACAGGGCCGGACTAGCGGTATACAATGAGCAGTTCTTC. Residues: CASSQGDRAGLAVYNEQFF.

This clonotype was counted ten times or more. The V gene is TRBV12-3 or TRBV12-4, the J gene TRBJ2-5; 11 nucleotides agree with TRBD2. V shed 0 bases and J 2 bases; nucleotides not matched to a gene: 5. The CDR3 covers 17 residues. The DNA of the CDR3 is TGTGCCAGCAGTTTAGCGAGAACTAGCGGGGGACAAGAGACCCAGTACTTC. Translated, it gives CASSLARTSGGQETQYF.

In its sample, this clonotype was seen once. This could be a read error, since a much larger clone is one nucleotide away. The chain employs TRBV10-3 and TRBJ2-2; D unclear. The germline V and J ends were trimmed by 4 bases and 4 bases, with 13 bases remaining between them. The CDR3 covers 15 residues. The V gene's germline CDR1 is ENHRY and CDR2 SYGVKD. CDR3 sequence: CAISVVAVLTGELFF. The CDR3 DNA sequence: TGTGCCATCAGTGTGGTCGCAGTTCTCACCGGGGAGCTGTTTTTT.

This clonotype was observed at least ten times. V gene TRBV7-3 combines with J gene TRBJ2-3; 7 bases fit TRBD2. The CDR3 sequence is 16 residues long. Germline CDR1 and CDR2: SGHTA and FQGTGA. Trimming at V came to 4 bases and at J to 8 bases, leaving 15 bases not matched to a gene. The CDR3 loop reads CASSSGGLAGQGTQYF. The CDR3 DNA reads as TGTGCCAGCAGCTCGGGCGGGTTAGCGGGTCAGGGTACGCAGTATTTT.

The chain has TRBV10-3 and TRBJ2-7; D perhaps matches TRBD1 (6 bases). The CDR3 runs to 12 residues. In germline, CDR1 is ENHRY, CDR2 SYGVKD. Trimming left V 7 bases short and J 3 bases short, with 10 bases between. This chain's CDR3 is CAIMDSRYEQYF. The DNA for the CDR3 is TGTGCCATCATGGACAGCCGCTACGAGCAGTACTTC.

CDR3: CSATGLDNSPLHF. The CDR3, as DNA: TGCAGTGCGACAGGGCTGGATAATTCACCCCTCCACTTT. The chain carries TRBV20-1 and TRBJ1-6; 7 bases are shared with TRBD1. The germline gives CDR1 DFQATT, CDR2 SNEGSKA (reference sequence). This CDR3 is built from 13 residues. The junction had 4 bases not matched to a gene; V was cut back by 6 bases and J by 5 bases.

The rearrangement links TRBV9 to TRBJ2-5; 8 nucleotides align to TRBD2. The V gene's germline CDR1 is SGDLS and CDR2 YYNGEE. The trim removed 2 bases at V and 3 bases at J, leaving 3 bases unmatched. This CDR3 comprises 14 residues. In DNA, the CDR3 is TGTGCCAGCAGCGTTGGTAGCGGGGAAGAGACCCAGTACTTC. Translated, it gives CASSVGSGEETQYF.

This clonotype appeared many times. V gene TRBV7-9 combines with J gene TRBJ2-7; D gene uncertain. Between the trimmed V and J ends, which lost 5 bases and 4 bases, there was a span of 15 bases. The CDR3 runs 14 residues. In germline, CDR1 is SEHNR, CDR2 FQNEAQ (reference sequence). Written as DNA, the CDR3 is TGTGCCAGCAGCGCCTCGACCGTTTGGTACGAGCAGTACTTC. It is translated as CASSASTVWYEQYF. Together with reference TRBV7-9 and TRBJ2-7, the CDR3 gives the full variable domain: DTGVSQNPRHKITKRGQNVTFRCDPISEHNRLYWYRQTLGQGPEFLTYFQNEAQLEKSRLLSDRFSAERPKGSFSTLEIQRTEQGDSAMYLCASSASTVWYEQYFGPGTRLTVT.

V and J are TRBV29-1 and TRBJ1-1; a possible D gene is TRBD1 (5 bases). The CDR3 runs to 12 residues. V lost 3 bases, J lost 3 bases, and 8 bases lay in between. Germline CDR1 SQVTM, CDR2 ANQGSEA. This CDR3 is CSVEGGYTEAFF. CDR3 DNA: TGCAGCGTTGAGGGGGGATACACTGAAGCTTTCTTT.

In its sample, this clonotype was seen many times. The V call is TRBV7-8, the J call TRBJ2-3; 7 positions match TRBD1. Trimming removed 1 base from V and 8 bases from J; junction bases left unmatched: 12. In germline, CDR1 is SGHVS, CDR2 FQNEAQ. This CDR3 is 16 amino acids long. This CDR3 is CASSLVSSAAGGTQYF. CDR3 nucleotides: TGTGCCAGCAGCTTAGTGAGTAGCGCGGCAGGGGGTACGCAGTATTTT. Full variable domain (rest looked up from reference TRBV7-8 and TRBJ2-3): GAGVSQSPRYKVAKRGQDVALRCDPISGHVSLFWYQQALGQGPEFLTYFQNEAQLDKSGLPSDRFFAERPEGSVSTLKIQRTQQEDSAVYLCASSLVSSAAGGTQYFGPGTRLTVL.

This clonotype was observed many times. The chain uses TRBV7-2 and TRBJ1-5; D perhaps matches TRBD1 (6 bases). Germline CDR1 SGHTA, CDR2 FQGNSA. This CDR3 is built from 16 residues. The V and J ends lost 1 base and 3 bases respectively, with 13 bases between them. The CDR3 DNA follows: TGTGCCAGCAGCTTAGGGGGGCAGGGGTTCAATCAGCCCCAGCATTTT. Its protein product is CASSLGGQGFNQPQHF.

This clonotype came up many times. Germline and junction disagree at one end, which may indicate a read error. The chain employs TRBV15 and TRBJ2-7; D may be TRBD1 (5 bases). CDR1 is LNHNV, CDR2 YYDKDF, per germline (reference sequence). This CDR3 contains 13 residues. The CDR3 DNA reads TGTGCCACCAGCAGAGACCCTACAGGAGCTACAGCCTTC. Protein sequence: CATSRDPTGATAF.

The sample holds many counts of this clonotype. This CDR3 is CASSSAGGLYEQYF. For the CDR3, the DNA is TGTGCCAGCAGCTCAGCGGGAGGCCTCTACGAGCAGTACTTC. V gene TRBV7-8 combines with J gene TRBJ2-7, with 9 nucleotides matching TRBD2. Germline V CDR1 and CDR2: SGHVS, FQNEAQ. The CDR3 consists of 14 residues. The V gene end was trimmed by 4 bases and the J gene end by 3 bases; junction bases not matched to a gene: 4.

This clonotype occurred a few times. The rearrangement uses TRBV29-1 and TRBJ1-1, with 7 bases aligning to TRBD1. J was trimmed by 8 bases and V by 4 bases; bases with no gene match: 10. CDR3 length: 13 residues. Germline loops: CDR1 SQVTM, CDR2 ANQGSEA. In nucleotides, the CDR3 is TGCAGCGTTGTAAGGGGGCGCAGGTTCGAAGCTTTCTTT. Its protein product is CSVVRGRRFEAFF.

This clonotype has only a few counts. The gene calls are TRBV5-4 and TRBJ2-3; 13 bases align to TRBD2. After removal of 4 bases from V and 1 base from J, the junction contained 12 bases not matched to a gene. CDR3 size: 19 residues. CDR1 is SGHNT and CDR2 is YYREEE in the germline V gene (reference sequence). Written as DNA, the CDR3 is TGTGCCAGCAGCGGACTAGGACTAGCGGGAGAAGAGGGCACAGATACGCAGTATTTT. Translated, it gives CASSGLGLAGEEGTDTQYF.

This clonotype was observed many times. The DNA for the CDR3 is TGCGCCAGCAGATCCCGACAGGAAAGCTCCTACAATGAGCAGTTCTTC. This sequence encodes CASRSRQESSYNEQFF. This chain connects TRBV5-1 to TRBJ2-1; maybe TRBD1 (6 bases). Germline V CDR1 and CDR2: SGHRS, YFSETQ. Trimming shortened V by 5 bases and J by 0 bases, and 15 bases separated the two germline ends. This CDR3 is built from 16 residues.

The chain uses TRBV19 and TRBJ2-1; 7 bases align to TRBD1. This CDR3 is 14 amino acids long. The V gene's germline CDR1 is LNHDA and CDR2 SQIVND (reference sequence). The V segment lost 6 bases and the J segment 7 bases; nucleotides outside the gene matches: 9. The CDR3 is CASRRTGEGNEQFF. The CDR3 DNA reads as TGTGCCAGTAGACGAACAGGGGAAGGGAATGAGCAGTTCTTC.

This clonotype was seen repeatedly, ten times or more. This chain uses TRBV28 with TRBJ1-5, with a possible D match to TRBD1 (5 bases). The CDR3 consists of 15 residues. Germline lookup yields CDR1 MDHEN and CDR2 SYDVKM. The germline V and J ends were trimmed by 2 bases and 4 bases, with 12 bases remaining between them. In nucleotides, the CDR3 is TGTGCCAGCAGTTTAGGAGGGGTTGAAAATCAGCCCCAGCATTTT. Translating gives CASSLGGVENQPQHF.

The chain carries TRBV7-2 and TRBJ2-5; weak D call: TRBD1 (5 bases). Per germline, CDR1 SGHTA and CDR2 FQGNSA. The CDR3 loop spans 13 amino acids. V dropped 2 bases and J dropped 4 bases, with 8 bases sitting between them. DNA for the CDR3: TGTGCCAGCAGCTTAATTCAGGGAGAGACCCAGTACTTC. Protein sequence: CASSLIQGETQYF.

The table lists this clonotype with many counts. The chain links TRBV6-1 to TRBJ2-5, with D possibly matching TRBD1 (5 bases). Trimming cost V 6 bases and J 4 bases, with 15 bases left between them. The length of the CDR3 is 14 residues. The V gene's germline CDR1 is MNHNS and CDR2 SASEGT. CDR3 sequence: CASSWEGVPETQYF. CDR3 in DNA: TGTGCCAGCAGCTGGGAAGGGGTCCCAGAGACCCAGTACTTC.

At least ten counts were recorded for this clonotype. The chain joins TRBV7-2 to TRBJ2-1; 11 bases map to TRBD1. CDR1 and CDR2 from the germline V gene are SGHTA and FQGNSA. This CDR3 is 16 amino acids long. V gave up 6 bases and J gave up 8 bases; unmatched junction bases: 12. The CDR3 nucleotides are TGTGCCAGCAGGCGACCGGGACAGGGGGTTATTGATGAGCAGTTCTTC. Translating it yields CASRRPGQGVIDEQFF.

This clonotype was seen many times. The V and J genes are TRBV12-3 or TRBV12-4 and TRBJ1-6; no clear D. V shed 6 bases and J shed 7 bases, with 13 bases lying between them. The CDR3 extends over 14 amino acids. The DNA for the CDR3 is TGTGCCAGCAGCACCGACCAGGTGAATTCACCCCTCCACTTT. It yields the protein CASSTDQVNSPLHF.

This clonotype has a count of ten or more. The chain links TRBV10-2 to TRBJ1-6; D unclear. Trimming took 0 bases from V and 3 from J, leaving 12 bases between them. The CDR3 covers 17 residues. The germline gives CDR1 WSHSY, CDR2 SAAADI. The CDR3 DNA reads TGCGCCAGCAGTGAGTCGGATCGGCTAATCTATAATTCACCCCTCCACTTT. Its translation: CASSESDRLIYNSPLHF.

CDR3 bases: TGTGCCACCAGTGTCCACAGGGGTTTGGACGAAAAACTGTTTTTT. Its translation: CATSVHRGLDEKLFF. The rearrangement joins TRBV24-1 to TRBJ1-4; the match to TRBD1 covers 7 bases. Germline values: CDR1 KGHDR, CDR2 SFDVKD. The V gene end was trimmed by 5 bases and the J gene end by 8 bases; junction bases not matched to a gene: 10. This CDR3 has 15 residues.

This clonotype was seen a handful of times. The rearrangement joins TRBV5-6 to TRBJ2-7; TRBD2 might be the D (6 bases). The CDR3 covers 14 residues. Trimming cost V 3 bases and J 2 bases, with 12 bases left between them. The germline V gene has CDR1 SGHDT and CDR2 YYEEEE. This chain's CDR3 is CASSSRDFAYEQYF. DNA of the CDR3: TGTGCCAGCAGCTCCCGGGACTTTGCCTACGAGCAGTACTTC.

This clonotype appeared many times. J is TRBJ2-7 and V is TRBV19, with TRBD1 matching 8 bases. This CDR3 spans 15 amino acids. V gave up 6 bases and J gave up 0 bases; unmatched junction bases: 7. The germline gives CDR1 LNHDA, CDR2 SQIVND (reference sequence). CDR3 sequence: CASRLTGVLSYEQYF. The CDR3 bases are TGTGCCAGTAGGCTGACAGGGGTCCTCTCCTACGAGCAGTACTTC.

There are many counts of this clonotype. The CDR3, as DNA: TGTGCCAGCAGCCGACAGGGTGTCGGCACTGAAGCTTTCTTT. Translation: CASSRQGVGTEAFF. J is TRBJ1-1 and V is TRBV7-2; 7 bases map to TRBD1. Germline V gene sequence: CDR1 SGHTA, CDR2 FQGNSA. V lost 5 bases to trimming and J lost 4 bases; unmatched junction nucleotides: 7. The CDR3 contains 14 residues.

At least ten counts were recorded for this clonotype. For the CDR3, the DNA is TGTGCCAGCAGCAAAAATGAAAAACTGTTTTTT. Encoded protein: CASSKNEKLFF. The chain recombines TRBV7-2 with TRBJ1-4; the D is unclear. The V end was cut by 5 bases, the J end by 5 bases, with 3 bases between. Germline CDR1 SGHTA, CDR2 FQGNSA. The CDR3 covers 11 residues. The variable domain in full, with the rest retrieved from reference TRBV7-2 and TRBJ1-4, is GAGVSQSPSNKVTEKGKDVELRCDPISGHTALYWYRQSLGQGLEFLIYFQGNSAPDKSGLPSDRFSAERTGGSVSTLTIQRTQQEDSAVYLCASSKNEKLFFGSGTQLSVL.

The chain has TRBV5-1 and TRBJ1-1; 9 bases agree with TRBD1. This CDR3 contains 15 residues. J was trimmed by 1 base and V by 4 bases; bases with no gene match: 5. Germline V CDR1 and CDR2: SGHRS, YFSETQ. The CDR3 nucleotides read TGCGCCAGCAGCCTGCAGACAGGGGGGAACACTGAAGCTTTCTTT. It yields the protein CASSLQTGGNTEAFF.

The rearrangement uses TRBV10-2 and TRBJ2-7; possible D gene TRBD1, 5 bases. Per the germline V gene, CDR1 is WSHSY and CDR2 is SAAADI. The CDR3 loop spans 12 amino acids. The V and J ends lost 5 bases and 6 bases respectively, with 11 bases between them. In nucleotides, the CDR3 is TGCGCCAGCAGTCAGGGTAGGATCGAGCAGTACTTC. It specifies CASSQGRIEQYF.

The sample holds many counts of this clonotype. This chain uses TRBV12-3 or TRBV12-4 with TRBJ1-2; 7 nucleotides line up with TRBD1. After removal of 7 bases from V and 0 bases from J, the junction contained 5 bases not matched to a gene. CDR3 length: 14 amino acids. The CDR3, as DNA: TGTGCCAGCACCCAGGGGGGGCCTAACTATGGCTACACCTTC. It translates to CASTQGGPNYGYTF.

This clonotype came up a few times. This sequence joins TRBV7-9 and TRBJ1-1; a weak D match, TRBD1 (6 bases). This CDR3 contains 15 residues. Deletions cut 1 base from V and 4 bases from J, with 13 bases between. CDR1 and CDR2 (germline): SEHNR, FQNEAQ (reference sequence). The CDR3 bases are TGTGCCAGCAGCTTAGAAGTAGGGGGAAGCACTGAAGCTTTCTTT. It specifies CASSLEVGGSTEAFF.